This is a list of T cell receptor beta chains from one sample in a study of blood T cell repertoires in COVID-19. Clones were read by immunoSEQ multiplex PCR, and TCRdb kept only the in-frame ones, dropping some. This table has roughly 71,000 clones, 84% appearing once. Sequenced sample: peripheral blood. The receptors derive from a man aged 45-65 years with active COVID-19. Both conserved end residues are part of each CDR3.

CDR3 protein,J gene,V gene
CAQRGRGGYTF,TRBJ1-2,TRBV12-3/TRBV12-4
CASSFLRTGWAEQYF,TRBJ2-7,TRBV5-6
CASSRTSGTDTQYF,TRBJ2-3,TRBV5-5
CASQGLGEEQFF,TRBJ2-1,TRBV5-1
CATSEKPWEKLFF,TRBJ1-4,TRBV24-1
CASSQSGRPNTEAFF,TRBJ1-1,TRBV5-1
CASSIQGMLETQYF,TRBJ2-5,TRBV2
CASGPPGTGPPGTQYF,TRBJ2-5,TRBV12-5
CASSYPGTGSYEQYF,TRBJ2-7,TRBV7-9
CASRARFGDTEAFF,TRBJ1-1,TRBV7-2
CASSPRLRGNTIYF,TRBJ1-3,TRBV6-5
CASSLGLAGGGVGELFF,TRBJ2-2,TRBV7-8
CASSLGGRPRDEQYF,TRBJ2-7,TRBV5-1
CASTNLEPYNSPLHF,TRBJ1-6,TRBV7-9
CASSLRGLAEASTDTQYF,TRBJ2-3,TRBV7-6
CASSPDRMNTEAFF,TRBJ1-1,TRBV18
CASRQGRGETQYF,TRBJ2-5,TRBV12-3/TRBV12-4
CASSPLAGANTGELFF,TRBJ2-2,TRBV5-1
CASSLASGGSGADTQYF,TRBJ2-3,TRBV5-1
CASSEQSYGYTF,TRBJ1-2,TRBV2
CAWSEGTHMNTEAFF,TRBJ1-1,TRBV30
CAIQQRRGRDEAFF,TRBJ1-1,TRBV10-3
CASSYAGYTGELFF,TRBJ2-2,TRBV6-5
CASSPQGYYGYTF,TRBJ1-2,TRBV19
CASNRRRGNSYNEQFF,TRBJ2-1,TRBV7-2
CASSLGPSDTQYF,TRBJ2-3,TRBV7-2
CASSLPQGTDTQYF,TRBJ2-3,TRBV5-4
CASSPGEGLAGANVLTF,TRBJ2-6,TRBV18
CASSLGGGTEAFF,TRBJ1-1,TRBV7-2
CASSLVGIEQFF,TRBJ2-1,TRBV7-2
CASSMGYYTF,TRBJ1-2,TRBV19
CASSTAGGSPGNTIYF,TRBJ1-3,TRBV7-4
CASSALTGNYGYTF,TRBJ1-2,TRBV7-8
CASSEVRGEQYF,TRBJ2-7,TRBV2
CASSESRGTEAFF,TRBJ1-1,TRBV10-2
CASRHGGGANTEAFF,TRBJ1-1,TRBV6-5